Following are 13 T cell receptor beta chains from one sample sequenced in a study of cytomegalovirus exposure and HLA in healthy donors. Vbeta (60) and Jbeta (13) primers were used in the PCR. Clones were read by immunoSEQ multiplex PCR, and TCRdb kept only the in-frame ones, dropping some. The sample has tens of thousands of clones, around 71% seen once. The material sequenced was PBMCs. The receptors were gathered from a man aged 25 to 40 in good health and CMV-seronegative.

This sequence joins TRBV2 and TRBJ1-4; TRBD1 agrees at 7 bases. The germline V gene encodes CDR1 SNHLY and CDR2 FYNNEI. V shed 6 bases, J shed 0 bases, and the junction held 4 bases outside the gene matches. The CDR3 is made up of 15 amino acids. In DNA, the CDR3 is TGTGCCAGCAGACAGGGGTCGACAACTAATGAAAAACTGTTTTTT. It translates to CASRQGSTTNEKLFF.

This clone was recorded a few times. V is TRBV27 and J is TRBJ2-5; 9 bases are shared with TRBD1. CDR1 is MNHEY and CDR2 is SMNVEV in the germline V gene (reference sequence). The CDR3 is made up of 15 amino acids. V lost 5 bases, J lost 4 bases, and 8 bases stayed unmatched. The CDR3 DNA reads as TGTGCCAGCAGTCCCGCCGGGACAGGGAGAGAGACCCAGTACTTC. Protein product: CASSPAGTGRETQYF.

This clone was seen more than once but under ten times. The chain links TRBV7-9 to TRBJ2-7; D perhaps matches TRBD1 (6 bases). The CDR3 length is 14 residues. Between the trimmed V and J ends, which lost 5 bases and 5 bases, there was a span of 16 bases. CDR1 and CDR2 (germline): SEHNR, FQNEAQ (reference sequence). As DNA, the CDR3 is TGTGCCAGCAGCAAAGGGCAGGGGATGGACGAGCAGTACTTC. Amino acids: CASSKGQGMDEQYF.

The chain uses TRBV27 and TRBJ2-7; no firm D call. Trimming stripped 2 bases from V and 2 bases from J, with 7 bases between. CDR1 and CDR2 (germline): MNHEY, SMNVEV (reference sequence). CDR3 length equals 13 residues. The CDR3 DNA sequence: TGTGCCAGCAGTTTAGCGGCTCCCTACGAGCAGTACTTC. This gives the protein CASSLAAPYEQYF.

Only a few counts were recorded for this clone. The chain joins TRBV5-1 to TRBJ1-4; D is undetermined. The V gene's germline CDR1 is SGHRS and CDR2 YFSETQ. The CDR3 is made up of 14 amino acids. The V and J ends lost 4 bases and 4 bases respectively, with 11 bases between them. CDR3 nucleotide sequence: TGCGCCAGCAGCCCTGGGAGCTTTAATGAAAAACTGTTTTTT. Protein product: CASSPGSFNEKLFF. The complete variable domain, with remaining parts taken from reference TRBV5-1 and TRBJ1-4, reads KAGVTQTPRYLIKTRGQQVTLSCSPISGHRSVSWYQQTPGQGLQFLFEYFSETQRNKGNFPGRFSGRQFSNSRSEMNVSTLELGDSALYLCASSPGSFNEKLFFGSGTQLSVL.

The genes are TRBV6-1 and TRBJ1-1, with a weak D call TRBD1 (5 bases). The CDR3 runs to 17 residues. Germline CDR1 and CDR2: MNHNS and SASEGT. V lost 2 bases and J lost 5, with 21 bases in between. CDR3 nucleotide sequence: TGTGCCAGCAGTGAAAGGATGACGGGGGTGACGACAACTGAAGCTTTCTTT. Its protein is CASSERMTGVTTTEAFF.

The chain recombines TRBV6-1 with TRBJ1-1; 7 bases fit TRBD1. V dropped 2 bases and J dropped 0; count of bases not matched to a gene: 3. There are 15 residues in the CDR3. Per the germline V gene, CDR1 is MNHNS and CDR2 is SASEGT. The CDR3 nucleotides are TGTGCCAGCAGTGAATTCGGACAGGTGAACACTGAAGCTTTCTTT. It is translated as CASSEFGQVNTEAFF.

CDR3 protein: CASSLVAGGGAGTEAFF. The CDR3 bases are TGTGCCAGCAGCTTAGTAGCCGGAGGGGGGGCAGGCACTGAAGCTTTCTTT. The chain combines TRBV7-9 with TRBJ1-1; D may be TRBD1 (6 bases). Germline lookup yields CDR1 SEHNR and CDR2 FQNEAQ (reference sequence). The CDR3 sequence is 17 residues long. The V end was cut by 1 base, the J end by 4 bases, with 19 bases between.

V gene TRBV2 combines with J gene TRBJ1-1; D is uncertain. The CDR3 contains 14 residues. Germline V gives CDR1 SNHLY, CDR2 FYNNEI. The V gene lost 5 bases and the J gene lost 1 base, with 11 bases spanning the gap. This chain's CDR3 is CASSRREENTEAFF. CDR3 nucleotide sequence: TGTGCCAGCAGTAGACGGGAAGAGAACACTGAAGCTTTCTTT. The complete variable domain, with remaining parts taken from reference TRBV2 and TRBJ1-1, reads EPEVTQTPSHQVTQMGQEVILRCVPISNHLYFYWYRQILGQKVEFLVSFYNNEISEKSEIFDDQFSVERPDGSNFTLKIRSTKLEDSAMYFCASSRREENTEAFFGQGTRLTVV.

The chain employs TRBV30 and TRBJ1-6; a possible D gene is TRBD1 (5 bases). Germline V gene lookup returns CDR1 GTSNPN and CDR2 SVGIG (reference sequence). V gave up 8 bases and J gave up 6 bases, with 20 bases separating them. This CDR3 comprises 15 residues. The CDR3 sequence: CATNILWGVNSPLHF. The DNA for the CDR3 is TGTGCCACTAACATCCTTTGGGGGGTTAATTCACCCCTCCACTTT.

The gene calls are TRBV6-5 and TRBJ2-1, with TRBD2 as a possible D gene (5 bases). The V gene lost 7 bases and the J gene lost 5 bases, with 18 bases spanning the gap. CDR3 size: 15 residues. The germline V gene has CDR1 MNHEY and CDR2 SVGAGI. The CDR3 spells CASMPTSGVHNEQFF. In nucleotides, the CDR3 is TGTGCCAGCATGCCTACCTCCGGGGTCCACAATGAGCAGTTCTTC.

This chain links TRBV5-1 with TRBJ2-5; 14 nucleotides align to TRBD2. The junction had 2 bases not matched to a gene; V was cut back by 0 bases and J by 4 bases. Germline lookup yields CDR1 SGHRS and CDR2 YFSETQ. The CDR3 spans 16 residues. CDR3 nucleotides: TGCGCCAGCAGCTTGGCGGGACTAGCGGGAGTAGAGACCCAGTACTTC. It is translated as CASSLAGLAGVETQYF.

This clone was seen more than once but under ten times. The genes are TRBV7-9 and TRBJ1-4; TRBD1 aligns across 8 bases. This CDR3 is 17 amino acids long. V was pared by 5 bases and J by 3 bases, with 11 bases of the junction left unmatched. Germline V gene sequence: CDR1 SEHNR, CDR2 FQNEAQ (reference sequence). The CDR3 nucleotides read TGTGCCAGCAGCCAGACGAGACAGGGGAAGGCTAATGAAAAACTGTTTTTT. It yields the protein CASSQTRQGKANEKLFF. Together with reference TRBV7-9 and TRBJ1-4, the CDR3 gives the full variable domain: DTGVSQNPRHKITKRGQNVTFRCDPISEHNRLYWYRQTLGQGPEFLTYFQNEAQLEKSRLLSDRFSAERPKGSFSTLEIQRTEQGDSAMYLCASSQTRQGKANEKLFFGSGTQLSVL.